Each of the 7 T cell receptor beta chains below was sequenced from the same sample in a study of blood T cells in healthy people across ages. Combining a sample-barcoded 5' primer with a J-beta primer mix, a second PCR ran for roughly 6 to 12 cycles. TCRdb reprocessed the 5' RACE reads via MiXCR and lists one record per CDR3 protein. Seen here are around 780,000 distinct CDR3 sequences, roughly three fifths observed once, and the top ten hold 25% to 30%. The sample consisted of blood. These receptor sequences come from a man aged 35 to 55 in good health.

The gene calls are TRBV28 and TRBJ2-7, with 9 bases fitting TRBD1. The CDR3 length is 15 residues. Per germline, CDR1 MDHEN and CDR2 SYDVKM. V shed 4 bases, J shed 5 bases, and the junction held 9 bases outside the gene matches. DNA of the CDR3: TGTGCCAGCAGTTACTCCGGGACAGGGAACAACGAGCAGTACTTC. This sequence encodes CASSYSGTGNNEQYF.

The rearrangement links TRBV27 to TRBJ2-2; D gene ambiguous. The CDR3 has 15 amino acids. Germline V gene lookup returns CDR1 MNHEY and CDR2 SMNVEV (reference sequence). Trimming pared 0 bases from V and 1 base from J, leaving 6 bases between. The CDR3 sequence is CASSLSRMNTGELFF. CDR3 nucleotides: TGTGCCAGCAGTTTATCCAGGATGAACACCGGGGAGCTGTTTTTT.

Points on this clonotype: Mismatch with germline at one junction end may stem from a read error. V gene TRBV28 combines with J gene TRBJ2-7; possible D gene TRBD1, 5 bases. The CDR3 is 15 residues long. CDR1 MDHEN and CDR2 SYDVKM come from the germline V gene. The CDR3: CASRLRQMNGYGQYF. As DNA, the CDR3 is TGTGCCAGCAGGCTCAGACAGATGAATGGCTACGGGCAGTACTTC.

The V and J genes are TRBV27 and TRBJ2-3, with D unresolved. V was cut by 5 bases and J by 6 bases, with 12 bases left in between. Germline lookup yields CDR1 MNHEY and CDR2 SMNVEV (reference sequence). This CDR3 region has 13 residues. The CDR3: CASSQPVGDTQYF. CDR3 nucleotides: TGTGCCAGCAGTCAACCAGTGGGGGATACGCAGTATTTT.

J is TRBJ2-6 and V is TRBV20-1; perhaps TRBD1 as D (6 bases). The V gene's germline CDR1 is DFQATT and CDR2 SNEGSKA (reference sequence). The CDR3 is 13 residues long. V shed 1 base and J shed 11 bases, with 12 bases lying between them. DNA of the CDR3: TGCAGTGCTAGAGTGAACAGGGTGGACGTCCTGACTTTC. Translated, it gives CSARVNRVDVLTF.

This chain joins TRBV2 and TRBJ2-7; 8 bases are a match to TRBD1. This CDR3 has 15 residues. Germline V gene lookup returns CDR1 SNHLY and CDR2 FYNNEI. V lost 3 bases, J lost 5 bases, and 9 bases stayed unmatched. The CDR3 coding sequence is TGTGCCAGCAGTGAGCAGGACAGGGTCGGCGACGAGCAGTACTTC. Translation: CASSEQDRVGDEQYF.

V gene TRBV3-1 combines with J gene TRBJ1-6, with D tentatively TRBD1 (5 bases). The CDR3 is made up of 16 amino acids. Trimming pared 0 bases from V and 7 bases from J, leaving 13 bases between. CDR1 and CDR2 from the germline V gene are LGHDT and YNNKEL (reference sequence). The CDR3: CASSQEGPGRNSPLHF. Here the CDR3 DNA reads TGTGCCAGCAGCCAAGAGGGGCCAGGCAGAAATTCACCCCTCCACTTT.